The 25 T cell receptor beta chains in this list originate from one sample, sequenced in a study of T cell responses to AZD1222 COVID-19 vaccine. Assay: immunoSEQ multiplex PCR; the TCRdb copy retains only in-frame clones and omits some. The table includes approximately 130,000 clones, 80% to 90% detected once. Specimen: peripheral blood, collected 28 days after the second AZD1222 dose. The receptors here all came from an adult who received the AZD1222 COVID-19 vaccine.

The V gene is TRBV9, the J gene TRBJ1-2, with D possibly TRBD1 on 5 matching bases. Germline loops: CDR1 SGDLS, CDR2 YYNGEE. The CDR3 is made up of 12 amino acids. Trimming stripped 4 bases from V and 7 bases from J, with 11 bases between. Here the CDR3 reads CASSSTGRGYTF. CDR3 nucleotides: TGTGCCAGCAGCTCAACAGGACGTGGCTACACCTTC. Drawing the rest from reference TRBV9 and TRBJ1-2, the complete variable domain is DSGVTQTPKHLITATGQRVTLRCSPRSGDLSVYWYQQSLDQGLQFLIQYYNGEERAKGNILERFSAQQFPDLHSELNLSSLELGDSALYFCASSSTGRGYTFGSGTRLTVV.

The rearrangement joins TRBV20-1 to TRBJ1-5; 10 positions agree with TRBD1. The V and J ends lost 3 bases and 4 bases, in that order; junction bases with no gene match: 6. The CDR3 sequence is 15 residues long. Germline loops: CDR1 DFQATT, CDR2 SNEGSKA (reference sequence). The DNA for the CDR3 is TGCAGTGCTAGTCCCGGGACAGGGGTAAATCAGCCCCAGCATTTT. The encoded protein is CSASPGTGVNQPQHF.

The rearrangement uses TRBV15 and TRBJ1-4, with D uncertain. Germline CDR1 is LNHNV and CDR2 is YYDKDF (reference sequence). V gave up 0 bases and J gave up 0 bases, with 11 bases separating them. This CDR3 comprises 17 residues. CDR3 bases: TGTGCCACCAGCAGAGATGATCTAGTTGCAACTAATGAAAAACTGTTTTTT. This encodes CATSRDDLVATNEKLFF.

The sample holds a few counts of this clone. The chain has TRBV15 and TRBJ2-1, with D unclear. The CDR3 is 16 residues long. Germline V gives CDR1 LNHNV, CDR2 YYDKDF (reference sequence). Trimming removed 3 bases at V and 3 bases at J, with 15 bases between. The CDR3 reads CATSSGGSGLYNEQFF. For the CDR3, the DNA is TGTGCCACCAGCAGTGGTGGCTCGGGCCTCTACAATGAGCAGTTCTTC.

CDR3 in DNA: TGTGCCAGTAGTGATCCCCCGACTAACTATGGCTACACCTTC. This translates into CASSDPPTNYGYTF. The chain carries TRBV19 and TRBJ1-2; D unresolved. CDR3 size: 14 residues. Germline V gene sequence: CDR1 LNHDA, CDR2 SQIVND (reference sequence). Trimming pared 5 bases from V and 0 bases from J, leaving 10 bases between.

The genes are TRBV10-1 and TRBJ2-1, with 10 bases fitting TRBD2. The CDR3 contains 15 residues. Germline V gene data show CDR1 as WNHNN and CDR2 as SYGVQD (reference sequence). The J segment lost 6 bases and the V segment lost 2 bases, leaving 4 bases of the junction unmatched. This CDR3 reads CASSEALAGANEQFF. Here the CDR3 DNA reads TGCGCCAGCAGTGAGGCCCTAGCGGGGGCCAATGAGCAGTTCTTC.

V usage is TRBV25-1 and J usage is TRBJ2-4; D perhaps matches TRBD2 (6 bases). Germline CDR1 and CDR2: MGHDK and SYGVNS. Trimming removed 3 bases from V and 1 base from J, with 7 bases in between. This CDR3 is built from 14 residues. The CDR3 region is CASSEAGAKNIQYF. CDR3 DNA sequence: TGTGCCAGCAGTGAGGCGGGGGCCAAAAACATTCAGTACTTC.

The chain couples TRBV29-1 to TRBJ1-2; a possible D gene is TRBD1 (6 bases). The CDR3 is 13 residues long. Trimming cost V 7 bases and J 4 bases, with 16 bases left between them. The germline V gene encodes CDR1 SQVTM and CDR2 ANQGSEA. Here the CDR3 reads CSAQIGGGYGYTF. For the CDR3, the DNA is TGCAGCGCCCAAATAGGGGGTGGCTATGGCTACACCTTC.

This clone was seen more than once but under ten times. CDR3 loop: CASSREQGSYGYTF. The CDR3 nucleotides are TGCGCCAGCAGCAGAGAACAGGGTAGTTATGGCTACACCTTC. V and J are TRBV5-1 and TRBJ1-2, with TRBD1 as a possible D gene (6 bases). With 4 bases removed from V and 5 bases from J, the gap between germline ends came to 15 bases. The CDR3 is 14 residues long. CDR1 is SGHRS and CDR2 is YFSETQ in the germline V gene.

The CDR3 region has the DNA TGTGCCAGCAGCTTAGATCGCCTGCAGACCTACAATGAGCAGTTCTTC. This translates into CASSLDRLQTYNEQFF. J is TRBJ2-1 and V is TRBV11-2; D unclear. Germline V CDR1 and CDR2: SGHAT, FQNNGV. The CDR3 spans 16 residues. V was cut by 0 bases and J by 2 bases, with 11 bases left in between. The entire variable domain, with the rest obtained from reference TRBV11-2 and TRBJ2-1, is as follows: EAGVAQSPRYKIIEKRQSVAFWCNPISGHATLYWYQQILGQGPKLLIQFQNNGVVDDSQLPKDRFSAERLKGVDSTLKIQPAKLEDSAVYLCASSLDRLQTYNEQFFGPGTRLTVL.

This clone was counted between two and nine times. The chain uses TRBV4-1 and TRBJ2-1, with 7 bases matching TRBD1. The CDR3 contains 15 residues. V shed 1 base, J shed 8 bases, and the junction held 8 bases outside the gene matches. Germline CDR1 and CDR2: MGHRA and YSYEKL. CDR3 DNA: TGCGCCAGCAGCCAAGGACAGGGAAGTTGGGATGAGCAGTTCTTC. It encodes CASSQGQGSWDEQFF.

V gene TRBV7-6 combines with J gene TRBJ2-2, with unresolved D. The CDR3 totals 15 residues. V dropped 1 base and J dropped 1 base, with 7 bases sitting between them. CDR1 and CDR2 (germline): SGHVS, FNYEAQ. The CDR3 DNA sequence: TGTGCCAGCAGCTTAGAATCCCGGAACACCGGGGAGCTGTTTTTT. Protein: CASSLESRNTGELFF.

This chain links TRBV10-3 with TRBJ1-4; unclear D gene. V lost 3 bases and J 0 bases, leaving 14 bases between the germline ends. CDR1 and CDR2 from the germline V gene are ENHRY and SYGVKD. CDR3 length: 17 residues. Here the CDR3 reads CAISDFYLSTTNEKLFF. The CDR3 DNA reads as TGTGCCATCAGTGACTTCTATCTGAGTACAACTAATGAAAAACTGTTTTTT.

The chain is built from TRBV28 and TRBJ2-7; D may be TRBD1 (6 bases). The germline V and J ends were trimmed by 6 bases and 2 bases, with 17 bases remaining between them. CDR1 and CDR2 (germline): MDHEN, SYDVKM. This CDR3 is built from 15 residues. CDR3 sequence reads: CASSPPDSRTYEQYF. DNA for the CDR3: TGTGCCAGCAGCCCGCCGGACAGTCGGACCTACGAGCAGTACTTC.

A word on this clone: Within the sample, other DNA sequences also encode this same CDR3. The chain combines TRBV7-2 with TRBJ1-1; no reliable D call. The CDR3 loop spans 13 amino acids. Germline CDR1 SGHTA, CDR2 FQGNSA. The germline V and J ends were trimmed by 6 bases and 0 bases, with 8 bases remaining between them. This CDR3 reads CASRSNMNTEAFF. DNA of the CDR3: TGTGCCAGCAGATCGAACATGAACACTGAAGCTTTCTTT.

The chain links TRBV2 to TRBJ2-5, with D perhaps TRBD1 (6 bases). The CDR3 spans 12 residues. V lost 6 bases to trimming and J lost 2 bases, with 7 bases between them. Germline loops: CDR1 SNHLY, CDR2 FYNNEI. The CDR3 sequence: CASSGQQETQYF. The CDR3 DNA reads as TGTGCCAGCAGCGGACAGCAAGAGACCCAGTACTTC.

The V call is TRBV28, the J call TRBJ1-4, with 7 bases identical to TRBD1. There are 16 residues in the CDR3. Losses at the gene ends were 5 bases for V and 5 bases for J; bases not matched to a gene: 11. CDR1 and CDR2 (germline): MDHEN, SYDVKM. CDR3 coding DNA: TGTGCCAGCAGTCCATTCCCGGGACAGAAAAATGAAAAACTGTTTTTT. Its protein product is CASSPFPGQKNEKLFF.

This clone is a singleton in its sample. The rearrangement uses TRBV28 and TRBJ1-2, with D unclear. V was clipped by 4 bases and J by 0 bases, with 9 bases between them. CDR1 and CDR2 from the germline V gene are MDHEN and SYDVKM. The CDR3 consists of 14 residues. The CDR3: CASSSGFPNYGYTF. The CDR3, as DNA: TGTGCCAGCAGTTCAGGCTTCCCTAACTATGGCTACACCTTC.

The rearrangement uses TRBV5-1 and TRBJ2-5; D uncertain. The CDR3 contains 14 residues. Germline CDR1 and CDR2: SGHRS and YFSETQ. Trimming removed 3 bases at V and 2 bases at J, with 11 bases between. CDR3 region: CASSSRDKQETQYF. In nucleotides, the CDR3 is TGCGCCAGCAGCTCCCGAGACAAACAAGAGACCCAGTACTTC.

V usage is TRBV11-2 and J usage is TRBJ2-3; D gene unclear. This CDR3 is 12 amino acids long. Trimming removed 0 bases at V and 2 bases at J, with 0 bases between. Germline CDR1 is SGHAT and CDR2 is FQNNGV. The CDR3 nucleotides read TGTGCCAGCAGCTTAGACACAGATACGCAGTATTTT. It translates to CASSLDTDTQYF.

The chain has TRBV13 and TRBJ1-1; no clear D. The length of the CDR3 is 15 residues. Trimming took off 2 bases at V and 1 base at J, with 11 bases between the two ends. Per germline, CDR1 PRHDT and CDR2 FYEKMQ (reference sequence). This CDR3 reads CASSLNVAGNTEAFF. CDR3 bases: TGTGCCAGCAGCTTAAATGTGGCGGGGAACACTGAAGCTTTCTTT.

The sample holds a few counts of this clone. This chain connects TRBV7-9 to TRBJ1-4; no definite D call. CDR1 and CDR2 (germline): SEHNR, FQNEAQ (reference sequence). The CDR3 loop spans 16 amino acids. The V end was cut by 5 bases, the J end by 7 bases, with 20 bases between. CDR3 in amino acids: CASSPSTPYGSEKLFF. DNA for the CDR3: TGTGCCAGCAGCCCATCGACACCTTACGGTAGTGAAAAACTGTTTTTT.

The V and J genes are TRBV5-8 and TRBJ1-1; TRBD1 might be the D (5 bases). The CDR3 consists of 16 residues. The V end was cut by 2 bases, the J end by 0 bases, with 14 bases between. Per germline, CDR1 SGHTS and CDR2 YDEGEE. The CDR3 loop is CASSFQGYLMNTEAFF. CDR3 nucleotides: TGTGCCAGCAGCTTTCAGGGATACTTAATGAACACTGAAGCTTTCTTT.

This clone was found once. The CDR3 is CASREPRGGWGYTF. The CDR3 DNA reads TGTGCCAGTAGAGAACCCAGGGGCGGATGGGGCTACACCTTC. The chain couples TRBV19 to TRBJ1-2; D might be TRBD1 (6 bases). V was shortened by 6 bases and J by 8 bases, with 19 bases between the two germline ends. The CDR3 is 14 amino acids. Germline V gene data show CDR1 as LNHDA and CDR2 as SQIVND (reference sequence).

The CDR3 is CASSLNPRGAGNIQYF. The DNA of the CDR3 is TGTGCCAGCAGTTTAAATCCCCGGGGGGCGGGAAACATTCAGTACTTC. The V and J genes are TRBV27 and TRBJ2-4; D perhaps matches TRBD2 (7 bases). The CDR3 covers 16 residues. With 2 bases removed from V and 6 bases from J, the gap between germline ends came to 17 bases. Germline assignment: CDR1 MNHEY and CDR2 SMNVEV (reference sequence).